This T cell receptor (beta chain) was sequenced in a study of blood T cell repertoires in COVID-19. On the study more broadly: There were acute and convalescent COVID-19 samples, and they came from the United States, Italy and Spain.

Germline V gene data show CDR1 as LNHDA and CDR2 as SQIVND (reference sequence). CDR3 length equals 18 residues. V dropped 3 bases and J dropped 2; count of bases not matched to a gene: 12. In the source study's methods: Using reference gene primer amplification, nucleated cell counts were estimated. Repertoires were generated with immunoSEQ multiplex PCR, while TCRdb's copy carries only in-frame clones and drops some. The V and J calls and clone size were taken over from that table, and D and trimming were inferred from the DNA. This sample has approximately 120,000 clones, with 75% to 90% found just once. Patients in Seattle were enrolled during active infection, then followed longitudinally.

Input material: peripheral blood. The V call is TRBV19, the J call TRBJ2-1; 8 positions agree with TRBD2. The source of this sequence is a woman of 80 years or more with COVID-19, enrolled during active disease. CDR3 sequence reads: CASSISLAGPITYNEQFF. CDR3 in DNA: TGTGCCAGTAGTATCAGTCTAGCGGGCCCTATTACCTACAATGAGCAGTTCTTC.